The source of this TCR beta chain is a study of graft-versus-host responses after intestinal transplantation. The table lists this clone with a count of one. Its antigen remains unknown. Produced via immunoSEQ multiplex PCR; TCRdb's table is partial and in-frame only. The sample contains tens of thousands of clones, just under 95% of which appear only once. The length of the CDR3 is 15 residues. Trimming stripped 2 bases from V and 5 bases from J, with 16 bases between. Germline loops: CDR1 SGHAT, CDR2 FQNNGV. This clonotype originated in a human donor who received an intestinal transplant. The V and J genes are TRBV11-2 and TRBJ2-7, with D perhaps matching TRBD2 (6 bases). This specimen was unstimulated CD8+ T cells sorted from spleen or lymph node cells, taken before intestinal transplant. CDR3 amino acids: CASSLRLAQLDEQYF. CDR3 in DNA: TGTGCCAGCAGCTTAAGGCTAGCGCAACTGGACGAGCAGTACTTC.